The 16 T cell receptor beta chains below come from one sample, sequenced in a study of CD8+ T cells in alopecia areata. The sequencing template was cDNA reverse transcribed from extracted RNA. The repertoire was sequenced with immunoSEQ multiplex PCR; TCRdb's copy has only in-frame clones and lacks some. The sample lists some 170,000 clones, about three fifths seen once, with approximately 16% in the top ten. Treatment reported: oral pan-JAK inhibitor, 5-10 mg twice daily. The material sequenced was CD4+ T cells sorted from blood, taken at approximately week 61, from a patient treated with tofacitinib. The receptors stem from a human donor with alopecia areata.

The CDR3 spells CASSPRNTEAFF. In nucleotides, the CDR3 is TGTGCCAGCAGCCCTCGGAACACTGAAGCTTTCTTT. This sequence joins TRBV5-6 and TRBJ1-1; D is ambiguous. Germline lookup yields CDR1 SGHDT and CDR2 YYEEEE. The V and J ends lost 4 bases and 1 base respectively, with 5 bases between them. The CDR3 sequence is 12 residues long.

J is TRBJ1-1 and V is TRBV29-1; TRBD1 matches 7 bases. Per the germline V gene, CDR1 is SQVTM and CDR2 is ANQGSEA. Losses at the gene ends were 7 bases for V and 8 bases for J; bases not matched to a gene: 4. The CDR3 sequence is 10 residues long. CDR3 sequence reads: CSAFRGEAFF. The CDR3 DNA reads as TGCAGCGCCTTCAGGGGGGAAGCTTTCTTT. Filled out from reference TRBV29-1 and TRBJ1-1, the complete variable domain reads SAVISQKPSRDICQRGTSLTIQCQVDSQVTMMFWYRQQPGQSLTLIATANQGSEATYESGFVIDKFPISRPNLTFSTLTVSNMSPEDSSIYLCSAFRGEAFFGQGTRLTVV.

The chain employs TRBV29-1 and TRBJ1-2, with D possibly TRBD1 on 5 matching bases. The CDR3 sequence is 12 residues long. Looked up from germline, CDR1 is SQVTM and CDR2 is ANQGSEA. Between the trimmed V and J ends, which lost 3 bases and 7 bases, there was a span of 12 bases. The CDR3 DNA sequence: TGCAGCGTTGAGGCCAGGGAGGGTGGCTACACCTTC. This codes for CSVEAREGGYTF.

The chain uses TRBV4-2 and TRBJ2-7; 8 bases match TRBD2. CDR3 size: 13 residues. The V and J ends lost 5 bases and 5 bases, in that order; junction bases with no gene match: 5. The germline V gene has CDR1 LGHNA and CDR2 YNFKEQ. The CDR3 here is CASSGTRTNEQYF. CDR3 nucleotide sequence: TGTGCCAGCAGCGGGACTAGGACCAACGAGCAGTACTTC.

This chain links TRBV29-1 with TRBJ2-5; TRBD2 matches 9 bases. Trimming cost V 6 bases and J 5 bases; bases outside gene matches: 10. Germline assignment: CDR1 SQVTM and CDR2 ANQGSEA. The CDR3 spans 14 residues. CDR3 sequence: CSVALSGGGETQYF. For the CDR3, the DNA is TGCAGCGTCGCCCTTAGCGGGGGCGGTGAGACCCAGTACTTC. The full variable domain, completed using reference TRBV29-1 and TRBJ2-5, is SAVISQKPSRDICQRGTSLTIQCQVDSQVTMMFWYRQQPGQSLTLIATANQGSEATYESGFVIDKFPISRPNLTFSTLTVSNMSPEDSSIYLCSVALSGGGETQYFGPGTRLLVL.

The rearrangement links TRBV10-3 to TRBJ2-2; D unresolved. Trimming took off 0 bases at V and 6 bases at J, with 17 bases between the two ends. This CDR3 has 17 amino acids. The germline CDR1 and CDR2 sequences are ENHRY and SYGVKD. CDR3 protein: CAISESGQAYTAGELFF. In DNA, the CDR3 is TGTGCCATCAGTGAGTCTGGGCAGGCATACACCGCCGGGGAGCTGTTTTTT.

The rearrangement uses TRBV5-1 and TRBJ2-1, with 7 bases matching TRBD2. This CDR3 is built from 14 residues. The junction had 1 base not matched to a gene; V was cut back by 2 bases and J by 2 bases. Germline CDR1 is SGHRS and CDR2 is YFSETQ. The CDR3 DNA reads as TGCGCCAGCAGCTTTGGGACTACCTACAATGAGCAGTTCTTC. It encodes CASSFGTTYNEQFF.

V is TRBV29-1 and J is TRBJ1-1, with D possibly matching TRBD1 (6 bases). The V and J ends lost 6 bases and 4 bases respectively, with 15 bases between them. Germline V CDR1 and CDR2: SQVTM, ANQGSEA. The CDR3 extends over 13 amino acids. The CDR3 bases are TGCAGCGTAGGGACAAGGCTAATCACTGAAGCTTTCTTT. Its translation: CSVGTRLITEAFF.

This clone was recorded at least ten times. The chain joins TRBV11-1 to TRBJ1-4, with 9 positions matching TRBD1. Germline V lookup: CDR1 SGHAT, CDR2 FQDESV (reference sequence). This CDR3 contains 16 residues. Trimming cost V 4 bases and J 5 bases; bases outside gene matches: 8. The CDR3 reads CASSSGQGGGNEKLFF. The CDR3 DNA follows: TGTGCCAGCAGCTCGGGACAGGGAGGCGGAAATGAAAAACTGTTTTTT.

The chain combines TRBV30 with TRBJ1-4; D ambiguous. V lost 2 bases, J lost 3 bases, and 7 bases lay in between. The length of the CDR3 is 13 residues. CDR1 is GTSNPN and CDR2 is SVGIG in the germline V gene (reference sequence). The DNA for the CDR3 is TGTGCCTGGAGTCCAGGATCTAATGAAAAACTGTTTTTT. It codes for CAWSPGSNEKLFF.

The chain couples TRBV7-2 to TRBJ2-5; 10 bases match TRBD1. From germline, CDR1 is SGHTA and CDR2 FQGNSA. J was trimmed by 3 bases and V by 5 bases; bases with no gene match: 6. The CDR3 contains 15 residues. The CDR3 sequence: CASSVTGTGEETQYF. The CDR3 DNA is TGTGCCAGCAGCGTTACCGGGACAGGGGAAGAGACCCAGTACTTC. Drawing the rest from reference TRBV7-2 and TRBJ2-5, the complete variable domain is GAGVSQSPSNKVTEKGKDVELRCDPISGHTALYWYRQSLGQGLEFLIYFQGNSAPDKSGLPSDRFSAERTGGSVSTLTIQRTQQEDSAVYLCASSVTGTGEETQYFGPGTRLLVL.

The rearrangement uses TRBV11-1 and TRBJ2-3, with D maybe TRBD1 (5 bases). The CDR3 runs 15 residues. Trimming removed 5 bases at V and 1 base at J, with 13 bases between. The germline CDR1 and CDR2 sequences are SGHAT and FQDESV (reference sequence). In DNA, the CDR3 is TGTGCCAGCAGCCCCCAGGGCACCGGCACAGATACGCAGTATTTT. Its translation: CASSPQGTGTDTQYF.

V is TRBV9 and J is TRBJ2-3; D unclear. The CDR3 is 14 residues long. Germline CDR1 SGDLS, CDR2 YYNGEE. V lost 1 base, J lost 4 bases, and 10 bases lay in between. The CDR3: CASSVYAGADTQYF. CDR3 DNA sequence: TGTGCCAGCAGCGTATACGCAGGAGCAGATACGCAGTATTTT.

This sequence joins TRBV29-1 and TRBJ1-1, with 9 bases aligning to TRBD1. Per the germline V gene, CDR1 is SQVTM and CDR2 is ANQGSEA. With V trimmed by 7 bases and J by 5 bases, 11 bases remained unmatched. The CDR3 covers 14 residues. CDR3 residues: CSDPPGQGWTEAFF. In DNA form, the CDR3 reads TGCAGCGATCCACCGGGACAGGGATGGACTGAAGCTTTCTTT.

This rearrangement joins TRBV2 to TRBJ2-3, with D unresolved. The germline gives CDR1 SNHLY, CDR2 FYNNEI. V was trimmed by 7 bases and J by 5 bases, leaving 7 bases between them. The CDR3 is 11 residues long. CDR3 loop: CASKVLDTQYF. The CDR3 coding sequence is TGTGCCAGCAAAGTCTTAGATACGCAGTATTTT.

The chain uses TRBV5-1 and TRBJ2-6; TRBD1 matches 10 bases. This CDR3 has 19 amino acids. Per the germline V gene, CDR1 is SGHRS and CDR2 is YFSETQ. Trimming cost V 0 bases and J 2 bases; bases outside gene matches: 8. CDR3 sequence reads: CASSLGPQTGGAGANVLTF. The DNA of the CDR3 is TGCGCCAGCAGCTTGGGGCCCCAGACAGGGGGCGCTGGGGCCAACGTCCTGACTTTC. The variable domain in full, completed from reference TRBV5-1 and TRBJ2-6, reads KAGVTQTPRYLIKTRGQQVTLSCSPISGHRSVSWYQQTPGQGLQFLFEYFSETQRNKGNFPGRFSGRQFSNSRSEMNVSTLELGDSALYLCASSLGPQTGGAGANVLTFGAGSRLTVL.